The 28 T cell receptor beta chains reported below all come from one sample, sequenced in a study of shared clonotypes between healthy human individuals. Here immunoSEQ multiplex PCR was the method, and the copy in TCRdb shows in-frame clones only, minus some. This table holds 2 million to 3 million clones, 90% to 95% found once. The sample comprised naive CD4+ T cells from PBMCs. Subset reported: CD45RA+ positively selected. The origin of the receptors is a man aged 18 to 30 in good health. Some clones in this sample may be carry-over from other donors' samples.

The chain has TRBV29-1 and TRBJ2-1; maybe TRBD1 (5 bases). The CDR3 spans 13 residues. V lost 3 bases to trimming and J lost 4 bases, with 10 bases between them. Germline V gene sequence: CDR1 SQVTM, CDR2 ANQGSEA. The CDR3: CSVESQGYNEQFF. The CDR3 DNA reads as TGCAGCGTTGAGAGCCAGGGTTACAATGAGCAGTTCTTC.

The CDR3 DNA is TGCGCCAGCAGCTTGGCTGGGCGCGGGACCGGGGAGCTGTTTTTT. Translated: CASSLAGRGTGELFF. This rearrangement joins TRBV5-1 to TRBJ2-2; possible D gene TRBD2, 5 bases. The length of the CDR3 is 15 residues. Per germline, CDR1 SGHRS and CDR2 YFSETQ. V shed 0 bases and J shed 5 bases, with 11 bases lying between them.

V is TRBV4-1 and J is TRBJ2-1; weak D call: TRBD2 (6 bases). The ends were cut back, 4 bases at V and 6 bases at J, with 13 bases in the middle. CDR3 length equals 14 residues. Germline CDR1 reads MGHRA; CDR2 reads YSYEKL. As DNA, the CDR3 is TGCGCCAGCAGCCTGGGACTCCTAATCAATGAGCAGTTCTTC. Translating it yields CASSLGLLINEQFF.

The V gene is TRBV5-8, the J gene TRBJ2-2; a possible D gene is TRBD2 (5 bases). Deletions cut 9 bases from V and 4 bases from J, with 16 bases between. The CDR3 has 14 amino acids. Germline assignment: CDR1 SGHTS and CDR2 YDEGEE. In DNA form, the CDR3 reads TGTGCCACGGACCGGGGTGAGGGCACCGGGGAGCTGTTTTTT. Translation gives CATDRGEGTGELFF.

The V and J genes are TRBV4-1 and TRBJ2-6; D is ambiguous. The V end was cut by 5 bases, the J end by 5 bases, with 19 bases between. The CDR3 extends over 17 amino acids. Per germline, CDR1 MGHRA and CDR2 YSYEKL. CDR3 amino acids: CASSVKEPQSRANVLTF. CDR3 nucleotides: TGCGCCAGCAGCGTTAAGGAACCACAAAGTCGGGCCAACGTCCTGACTTTC.

This clone has just one count. The rearrangement uses TRBV28 and TRBJ2-7; D is perhaps TRBD2 (5 bases). The ends were cut back, 3 bases at V and 2 bases at J, with 11 bases in the middle. Germline-derived CDR1 and CDR2 are MDHEN and SYDVKM. CDR3 length: 14 amino acids. CDR3 region: CASSFLTGTYEQYF. The CDR3 DNA reads TGTGCCAGCAGTTTCTTGACCGGGACCTACGAGCAGTACTTC.

The rearrangement links TRBV18 to TRBJ1-3; possibly TRBD1 for D (6 bases). Germline values: CDR1 KGHSH, CDR2 LQKENI. Trimming shortened V by 2 bases and J by 6 bases, and 11 bases separated the two germline ends. This CDR3 has 14 amino acids. The CDR3 protein is CASSPAGGENTIYF. The DNA of the CDR3 is TGTGCCAGCTCACCAGCGGGGGGCGAAAACACCATATATTTT. The full variable domain, with the rest looked up from reference TRBV18 and TRBJ1-3, is NAGVMQNPRHLVRRRGQEARLRCSPMKGHSHVYWYRQLPEEGLKFMVYLQKENIIDESGMPKERFSAEFPKEGPSILRIQQVVRGDSAAYFCASSPAGGENTIYFGEGSWLTVV.

The chain carries TRBV11-3 and TRBJ2-1; no clear D gene. In germline, CDR1 is SGHNT, CDR2 YENEEA. The CDR3 contains 16 residues. V lost 4 bases and J lost 0, with 13 bases in between. In nucleotides, the CDR3 is TGTGCCAGCAGCTCGCGGTGGAACAGCTCCTACAATGAGCAGTTCTTC. Translating it yields CASSSRWNSSYNEQFF.

The chain recombines TRBV15 with TRBJ2-7; no clear D. With 0 bases removed from V and 6 bases from J, the gap between germline ends came to 6 bases. CDR3 size: 12 residues. The V gene's germline CDR1 is LNHNV and CDR2 YYDKDF (reference sequence). CDR3 region: CATSRDLFEQYF. CDR3 bases: TGTGCCACCAGCAGAGATTTATTCGAGCAGTACTTC.

The chain recombines TRBV7-3 with TRBJ2-3; 11 positions match TRBD2. Germline CDR1 and CDR2: SGHTA and FQGTGA. Unmatched junction bases numbered 5, after V lost 5 bases and J lost 4 bases. The CDR3 contains 15 residues. CDR3 loop: CASSVTGLAADTQYF. CDR3 DNA: TGTGCCAGCAGCGTCACGGGACTAGCGGCAGATACGCAGTATTTT.

The V gene is TRBV25-1, the J gene TRBJ2-5; 8 bases are a match to TRBD2. Germline V gene data show CDR1 as MGHDK and CDR2 as SYGVNS. The CDR3 has 15 amino acids. After removal of 6 bases from V and 4 bases from J, the junction contained 10 bases not matched to a gene. The CDR3 sequence: CASRTGTSTRETQYF. The CDR3 DNA is TGTGCCAGCAGGACCGGGACTAGTACCAGAGAGACCCAGTACTTC.

The V and J genes are TRBV7-9 and TRBJ2-7, with 8 bases aligning to TRBD2. J gave up 3 bases and V 5 bases, and 3 bases lay outside the gene matches. The CDR3 runs 13 residues. The germline V gene has CDR1 SEHNR and CDR2 FQNEAQ (reference sequence). The DNA of the CDR3 is TGTGCCAGCAGCGGGACTAGTTACTACGAGCAGTACTTC. Its protein is CASSGTSYYEQYF.

The chain carries TRBV30 and TRBJ2-1, with D possibly being TRBD2 (6 bases). Germline assignment: CDR1 GTSNPN and CDR2 SVGIG (reference sequence). The CDR3 extends over 14 amino acids. Trimming removed 1 base at V and 8 bases at J, with 15 bases between. Here the CDR3 DNA reads TGTGCCTGGAGTGGCCAACTAGCTGCGGATGAGCAGTTCTTC. This encodes CAWSGQLAADEQFF.

The chain carries TRBV7-3 and TRBJ2-2; no reliable D call. The V end was cut by 1 base, the J end by 4 bases, with 7 bases between. Germline V gives CDR1 SGHTA, CDR2 FQGTGA. This CDR3 spans 14 amino acids. This chain's CDR3 is CASSLKLATGELFF. CDR3 in DNA: TGTGCCAGCAGCTTAAAGTTGGCCACCGGGGAGCTGTTTTTT. The complete variable domain, with remaining parts taken from reference TRBV7-3 and TRBJ2-2, reads GAGVSQTPSNKVTEKGKYVELRCDPISGHTALYWYRQSLGQGPEFLIYFQGTGAADDSGLPNDRFFAVRPEGSVSTLKIQRTERGDSAVYLCASSLKLATGELFFGEGSRLTVL.

The chain is built from TRBV6-5 and TRBJ1-2; 8 bases are shared with TRBD1. V trimming: 5 bases; J trimming: 3 bases; junction bases outside the gene matches: 2. The germline V gene encodes CDR1 MNHEY and CDR2 SVGAGI. The CDR3 covers 13 residues. The DNA of the CDR3 is TGTGCCAGCAGTACAGGGGGGGACTATGGCTACACCTTC. Its protein is CASSTGGDYGYTF.

The V gene is TRBV5-1, the J gene TRBJ2-2; D possibly matches TRBD1 or TRBD2 (5 bases each). The CDR3 loop spans 15 amino acids. V was cut by 4 bases and J by 3 bases, with 13 bases left in between. Germline V CDR1 and CDR2: SGHRS, YFSETQ. Here the CDR3 DNA reads TGCGCCAGCAGCACGGGGCTAAGGGACACCGGGGAGCTGTTTTTT. Amino acid sequence: CASSTGLRDTGELFF.

About this clone itself: Other DNA sequences of this sample code for an identical CDR3. The gene calls are TRBV18 and TRBJ2-1, with D unresolved. V was clipped by 2 bases and J by 7 bases, with 6 bases between them. This CDR3 region has 12 residues. Per the germline V gene, CDR1 is KGHSH and CDR2 is LQKENI. Here the CDR3 DNA reads TGTGCCAGCTCACCAAACTCAAATGAGCAGTTCTTC. Its protein product is CASSPNSNEQFF. Full variable domain (remainder filled in from reference TRBV18 and TRBJ2-1): NAGVMQNPRHLVRRRGQEARLRCSPMKGHSHVYWYRQLPEEGLKFMVYLQKENIIDESGMPKERFSAEFPKEGPSILRIQQVVRGDSAAYFCASSPNSNEQFFGPGTRLTVL.

This chain connects TRBV7-9 to TRBJ1-1, with 7 bases that match TRBD1. The germline CDR1 and CDR2 sequences are SEHNR and FQNEAQ (reference sequence). The CDR3 runs 12 residues. Trimming took 4 bases from V and 7 from J; bases not matched to a gene: 3. The CDR3 loop is CASSSRDSEAFF. CDR3 bases: TGTGCCAGCAGCTCGCGGGACAGTGAAGCTTTCTTT.

The V call is TRBV19, the J call TRBJ2-1; 14 positions agree with TRBD2. CDR3 length: 17 residues. Looked up from germline, CDR1 is LNHDA and CDR2 is SQIVND (reference sequence). Losses at the gene ends were 5 bases for V and 9 bases for J; bases not matched to a gene: 12. CDR3 protein: CASSSGTSGRLRLEQFF. The DNA for the CDR3 is TGTGCCAGTAGTTCGGGGACTAGCGGGAGATTGCGGCTTGAGCAGTTCTTC.

As regards this clone: This same CDR3 is encoded by further DNA sequences in the sample. The gene calls are TRBV6-5 and TRBJ1-1, with TRBD1 identical over 8 bases. The CDR3 is 15 residues long. Germline CDR1 is MNHEY and CDR2 is SVGAGI. V dropped 0 bases and J dropped 4; count of bases not matched to a gene: 4. CDR3 in amino acids: CASSYSGTGGTEAFF. The CDR3 DNA follows: TGTGCCAGCAGTTACTCCGGGACAGGAGGCACTGAAGCTTTCTTT.

With regard to this clone: The same CDR3 is also encoded by other DNA sequences in this sample. V gene TRBV9 combines with J gene TRBJ2-3; D is possibly TRBD2 (5 bases). V gave up 0 bases and J gave up 0 bases, with 8 bases separating them. Germline loops: CDR1 SGDLS, CDR2 YYNGEE. The CDR3 is 15 residues long. The CDR3 DNA reads as TGTGCCAGCAGCGTAGTAGGGAGTAGCACAGATACGCAGTATTTT. It encodes CASSVVGSSTDTQYF.

In regard to this clone: Other DNA sequences in the sample encode the same CDR3. The chain carries TRBV14 and TRBJ2-1; the D is unclear. Trimming took 4 bases from V and 3 from J, leaving 4 bases between them. The CDR3 sequence is 12 residues long. Germline loops: CDR1 SGHDN, CDR2 FVKESK. The CDR3 reads CASSRGYNEQFF. The CDR3 nucleotides are TGTGCCAGCAGCCGGGGCTACAATGAGCAGTTCTTC.

The chain combines TRBV7-3 with TRBJ1-1; D is uncertain. Per the germline V gene, CDR1 is SGHTA and CDR2 is FQGTGA. Trimming cost V 5 bases and J 5 bases, with 18 bases left between them. CDR3 length equals 15 residues. CDR3 residues: CASSQLSPTGTEAFF. Here the CDR3 DNA reads TGTGCCAGCAGCCAATTGAGCCCCACGGGGACTGAAGCTTTCTTT.

The rearrangement uses TRBV4-2 and TRBJ2-1; TRBD2 might be the D (5 bases). The CDR3 is 15 amino acids. Germline CDR1 LGHNA, CDR2 YNFKEQ. Trimming stripped 1 base from V and 2 bases from J, with 9 bases between. This CDR3 reads CASSQGARAYNEQFF. The CDR3 coding sequence is TGTGCCAGCAGCCAAGGGGCGCGGGCCTACAATGAGCAGTTCTTC.

This chain joins TRBV9 and TRBJ2-5; 8 bases are a match to TRBD1. CDR3 size: 19 residues. Germline V CDR1 and CDR2: SGDLS, YYNGEE. V shed 0 bases, J shed 5 bases, and the junction held 18 bases outside the gene matches. The CDR3 sequence is CASSVGSTGGGGGAETQYF. CDR3 nucleotides: TGTGCCAGCAGCGTAGGTTCCACAGGGGGTGGTGGTGGAGCGGAGACCCAGTACTTC.

V usage is TRBV9 and J usage is TRBJ2-3; 9 nucleotides match TRBD2. CDR3 size: 18 residues. Unmatched junction bases numbered 11, after V lost 3 bases and J lost 0 bases. Germline CDR1 reads SGDLS; CDR2 reads YYNGEE. The CDR3: CASSGPRGRASSTDTQYF. Written as DNA, the CDR3 is TGTGCCAGCAGCGGACCTCGCGGGAGGGCCTCTAGCACAGATACGCAGTATTTT.

The V call is TRBV7-2, the J call TRBJ1-1; TRBD1 aligns across 9 bases. The V gene end was trimmed by 6 bases and the J gene end by 4 bases; junction bases not matched to a gene: 9. There are 15 residues in the CDR3. The germline V gene has CDR1 SGHTA and CDR2 FQGNSA. The CDR3, as DNA: TGTGCCAGCAGACCCACAGGGGGCGGAGGCACTGAAGCTTTCTTT. It codes for CASRPTGGGGTEAFF. Using reference TRBV7-2 and TRBJ1-1 for the parts outside the CDR3, the full variable domain is GAGVSQSPSNKVTEKGKDVELRCDPISGHTALYWYRQSLGQGLEFLIYFQGNSAPDKSGLPSDRFSAERTGGSVSTLTIQRTQQEDSAVYLCASRPTGGGGTEAFFGQGTRLTVV.

The genes are TRBV28 and TRBJ2-5; perhaps TRBD2 as D (7 bases). Per the germline V gene, CDR1 is MDHEN and CDR2 is SYDVKM. This CDR3 spans 17 amino acids. V lost 5 bases to trimming and J lost 4 bases, with 23 bases between them. This chain's CDR3 is CASSPLTHREGRETQYF. CDR3 DNA: TGTGCCAGCAGTCCACTAACCCACAGGGAGGGACGAGAGACCCAGTACTTC.